This passage covers 12 T cell receptor beta chains from one sample sequenced in a study of T cells in Graves' hyperthyroidism and ophthalmopathy. Amplified TCR beta CDR3 regions came from RNA transcripts. During a first-round RT-PCR of the TCR CDR3, the HTBI primer set was used. TCRdb re-called the multiplex PCR reads through MiXCR, storing one row per CDR3 protein. The sample contains hundreds of thousands of distinct CDR3 sequences, 12% to 15% of which appear only once. Sequencing input: blood. These receptors originate from a woman in her thirties or forties with Graves' hyperthyroidism.

This clonotype has a count of ten or more. This rearrangement joins TRBV5-1 to TRBJ2-3; 7 bases agree with TRBD1. The CDR3 loop spans 12 amino acids. Germline CDR1 reads SGHRS; CDR2 reads YFSETQ. V lost 5 bases and J lost 3; bases outside the gene matches: 0. The CDR3 sequence is CASRQGTDTQYF. The CDR3 nucleotides read TGCGCCAGCAGACAGGGGACAGATACGCAGTATTTT.

The CDR3 is CAISKNTGDEQYF. DNA for the CDR3: TGTGCCATCAGTAAAAACACCGGCGACGAGCAGTACTTC. The chain employs TRBV10-3 and TRBJ2-7; D gene unclear. Trimming shortened V by 5 bases and J by 5 bases, and 13 bases separated the two germline ends. Germline loops: CDR1 ENHRY, CDR2 SYGVKD. CDR3 length: 13 residues.

This clonotype was observed many times. The rearrangement links TRBV11-3 to TRBJ2-7; 11 bases map to TRBD2. The germline V gene has CDR1 SGHNT and CDR2 YENEEA. This CDR3 has 14 amino acids. The V segment lost 5 bases and the J segment 5 bases; nucleotides outside the gene matches: 5. The CDR3 sequence is CASSQRLAGNEQYF. The CDR3 DNA sequence: TGTGCCAGCAGCCAAAGACTAGCGGGGAACGAGCAGTACTTC.

V usage is TRBV18 and J usage is TRBJ1-2; possibly TRBD1 for D (5 bases). V was cut by 3 bases and J by 6 bases, with 17 bases left in between. Germline-derived CDR1 and CDR2 are KGHSH and LQKENI. The CDR3 is 15 amino acids. This chain's CDR3 is CASSPTATVKNGYTF. In DNA form, the CDR3 reads TGTGCCAGCTCACCCACCGCGACAGTAAAGAATGGCTACACCTTC.

Points on this clonotype: A much bigger clone sits one base away, suggesting this may be a read error. Likely a read error: the CDR3 ends without its conserved phenylalanine or tryptophan. The rearrangement uses TRBV11-2 and TRBJ1-6; the D is unclear. The CDR3 has 13 amino acids. The ends were cut back, 4 bases at V and 6 bases at J, with 7 bases in the middle. Germline V gene sequence: CDR1 SGHAT, CDR2 FQNNGV. The CDR3 bases are TGTGCCAGCAGCTGGAGCCTTAATTCACCCCTCCACCTT. Protein: CASSWSLNSPLHL.

This clonotype was detected only once. The chain recombines TRBV27 with TRBJ2-1; possibly TRBD2 for D (6 bases). Deletions cut 3 bases from V and 9 bases from J, with 12 bases between. The CDR3 loop spans 13 amino acids. Germline V gives CDR1 MNHEY, CDR2 SMNVEV (reference sequence). CDR3 region: CASSFPGGGEQFF. CDR3 bases: TGTGCCAGCAGTTTCCCCGGGGGTGGTGAGCAGTTCTTC.

The genes are TRBV19 and TRBJ2-7; D is ambiguous. Trimming took 7 bases from V and 0 from J, leaving 7 bases between them. Germline CDR1 is LNHDA and CDR2 is SQIVND (reference sequence). The CDR3 loop spans 12 amino acids. CDR3 nucleotides: TGTGCCAGTAACGACGGCTCCTACGAGCAGTACTTC. Its protein product is CASNDGSYEQYF. Full variable domain (remainder filled in from reference TRBV19 and TRBJ2-7): DGGITQSPKYLFRKEGQNVTLSCEQNLNHDAMYWYRQDPGQGLRLIYYSQIVNDFQKGDIAEGYSVSREKKESFPLTVTSAQKNPTAFYLCASNDGSYEQYFGPGTRLTVT.

This clonotype was seen a few times. The chain combines TRBV6-1 with TRBJ2-2; the D gene is possibly TRBD1 (6 bases). V was shortened by 9 bases and J by 1 base, with 9 bases between the two germline ends. Looked up from germline, CDR1 is MNHNS and CDR2 is SASEGT. This CDR3 spans 13 amino acids. In nucleotides, the CDR3 is TGTGCCAGTCACAGGGAGAACACCGGGGAGCTGTTTTTT. It yields the protein CASHRENTGELFF.

This clonotype was seen ten or more times. The junction and the germline gene differ at one end; a read error may be behind it. The rearrangement links TRBV7-9 to TRBJ2-3; D is perhaps TRBD2 (5 bases). This CDR3 contains 12 residues. Germline CDR1 and CDR2: SEHNR and FQNEAQ (reference sequence). CDR3 residues: CASSLEADTQYF. CDR3 DNA sequence: TGCGCCAGCAGCTTGGAGGCAGATACGCAGTATTTT.

The chain joins TRBV4-1 to TRBJ1-2, with D perhaps TRBD1 (5 bases). The CDR3 spans 17 residues. The V gene lost 2 bases and the J gene lost 3 bases, with 19 bases spanning the gap. Germline CDR1 is MGHRA and CDR2 is YSYEKL. The chain's CDR3 is CASSQIHTTGSHYGYTF. The CDR3, as DNA: TGCGCCAGCAGCCAAATCCATACCACAGGTTCCCACTATGGCTACACCTTC.

This rearrangement joins TRBV5-1 to TRBJ2-7, with 7 bases aligning to TRBD1. From germline, CDR1 is SGHRS and CDR2 YFSETQ. J was trimmed by 2 bases and V by 4 bases; bases with no gene match: 6. The CDR3 sequence is 14 residues long. The CDR3 region is CASSIETGPYEQYF. DNA of the CDR3: TGCGCCAGCAGCATAGAGACAGGGCCCTACGAGCAGTACTTC. Using reference TRBV5-1 and TRBJ2-7 for the parts outside the CDR3, the full variable domain is KAGVTQTPRYLIKTRGQQVTLSCSPISGHRSVSWYQQTPGQGLQFLFEYFSETQRNKGNFPGRFSGRQFSNSRSEMNVSTLELGDSALYLCASSIETGPYEQYFGPGTRLTVT.

The rearrangement joins TRBV5-1 to TRBJ1-5; 7 positions match TRBD1. V lost 6 bases, J lost 1 base, and 7 bases stayed unmatched. The CDR3 extends over 15 amino acids. The germline CDR1 and CDR2 sequences are SGHRS and YFSETQ. The CDR3 nucleotides read TGCGCCAGCATCAAGACAGGGAGGAGCAATCAGCCCCAGCATTTT. Its protein product is CASIKTGRSNQPQHF.